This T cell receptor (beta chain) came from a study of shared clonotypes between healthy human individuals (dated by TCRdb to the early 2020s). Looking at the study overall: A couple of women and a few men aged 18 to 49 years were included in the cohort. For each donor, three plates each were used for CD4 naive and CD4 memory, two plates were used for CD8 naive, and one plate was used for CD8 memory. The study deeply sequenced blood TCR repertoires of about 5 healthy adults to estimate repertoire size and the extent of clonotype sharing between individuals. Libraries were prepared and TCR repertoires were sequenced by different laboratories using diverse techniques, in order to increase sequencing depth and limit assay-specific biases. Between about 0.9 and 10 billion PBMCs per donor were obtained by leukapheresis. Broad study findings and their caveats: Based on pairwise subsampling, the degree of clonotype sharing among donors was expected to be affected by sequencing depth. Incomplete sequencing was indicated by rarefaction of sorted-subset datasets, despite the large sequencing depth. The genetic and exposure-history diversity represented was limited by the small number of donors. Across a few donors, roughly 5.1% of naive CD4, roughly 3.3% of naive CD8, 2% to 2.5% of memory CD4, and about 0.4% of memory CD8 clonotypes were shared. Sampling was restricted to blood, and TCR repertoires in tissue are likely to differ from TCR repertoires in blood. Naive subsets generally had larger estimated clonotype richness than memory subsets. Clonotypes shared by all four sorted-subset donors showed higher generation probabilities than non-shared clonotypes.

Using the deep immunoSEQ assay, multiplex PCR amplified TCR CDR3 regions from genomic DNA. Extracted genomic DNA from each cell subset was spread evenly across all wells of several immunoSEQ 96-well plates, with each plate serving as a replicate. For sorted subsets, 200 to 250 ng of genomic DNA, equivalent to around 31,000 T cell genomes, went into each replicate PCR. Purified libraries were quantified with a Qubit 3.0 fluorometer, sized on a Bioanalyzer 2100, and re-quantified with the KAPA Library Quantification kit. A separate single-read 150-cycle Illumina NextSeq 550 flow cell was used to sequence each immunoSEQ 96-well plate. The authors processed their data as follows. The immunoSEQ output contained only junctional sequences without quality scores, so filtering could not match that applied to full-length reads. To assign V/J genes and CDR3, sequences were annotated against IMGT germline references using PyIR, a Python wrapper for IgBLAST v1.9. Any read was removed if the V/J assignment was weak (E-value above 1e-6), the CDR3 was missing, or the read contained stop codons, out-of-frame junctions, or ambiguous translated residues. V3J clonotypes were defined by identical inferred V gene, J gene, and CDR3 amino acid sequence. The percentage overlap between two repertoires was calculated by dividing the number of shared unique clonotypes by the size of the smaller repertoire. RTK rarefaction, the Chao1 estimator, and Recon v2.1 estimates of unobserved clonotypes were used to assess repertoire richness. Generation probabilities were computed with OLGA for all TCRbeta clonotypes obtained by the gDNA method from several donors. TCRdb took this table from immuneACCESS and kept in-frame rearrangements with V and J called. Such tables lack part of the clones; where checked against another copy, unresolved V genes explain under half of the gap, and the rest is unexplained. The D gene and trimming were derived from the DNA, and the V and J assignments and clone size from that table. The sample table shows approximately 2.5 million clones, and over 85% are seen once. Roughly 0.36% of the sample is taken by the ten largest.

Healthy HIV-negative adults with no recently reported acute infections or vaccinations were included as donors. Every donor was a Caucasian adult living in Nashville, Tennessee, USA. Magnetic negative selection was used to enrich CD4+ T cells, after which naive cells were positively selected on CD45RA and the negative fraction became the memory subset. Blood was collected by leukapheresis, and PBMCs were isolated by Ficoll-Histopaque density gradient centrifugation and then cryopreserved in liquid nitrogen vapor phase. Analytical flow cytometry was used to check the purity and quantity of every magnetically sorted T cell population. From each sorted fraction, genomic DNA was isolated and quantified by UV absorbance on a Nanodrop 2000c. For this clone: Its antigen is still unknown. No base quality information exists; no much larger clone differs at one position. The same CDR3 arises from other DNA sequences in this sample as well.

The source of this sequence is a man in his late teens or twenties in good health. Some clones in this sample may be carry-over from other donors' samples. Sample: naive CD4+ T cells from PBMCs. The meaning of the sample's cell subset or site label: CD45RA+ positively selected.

The CDR3 region reads CAWSEGVSNQPQHF. The sequence in DNA is TGTGCCTGGAGTGAAGGGGTTAGCAATCAGCCCCAGCATTTT. Recombination joined TRBV30 with TRBJ1-5, with TRBD1 as a weak D call on 5 bases. The germline ends are 7 bases apart after V is trimmed by 1 base and J by 0 bases. Including cysteine and phenylalanine, the CDR3 has 14 amino acids. Just the 42-base CDR3 DNA is kept, in frame starting at base 1. The CDR1 and CDR2 encoded by the germline V gene (reference sequence) are GTSNPN and SVGIG.